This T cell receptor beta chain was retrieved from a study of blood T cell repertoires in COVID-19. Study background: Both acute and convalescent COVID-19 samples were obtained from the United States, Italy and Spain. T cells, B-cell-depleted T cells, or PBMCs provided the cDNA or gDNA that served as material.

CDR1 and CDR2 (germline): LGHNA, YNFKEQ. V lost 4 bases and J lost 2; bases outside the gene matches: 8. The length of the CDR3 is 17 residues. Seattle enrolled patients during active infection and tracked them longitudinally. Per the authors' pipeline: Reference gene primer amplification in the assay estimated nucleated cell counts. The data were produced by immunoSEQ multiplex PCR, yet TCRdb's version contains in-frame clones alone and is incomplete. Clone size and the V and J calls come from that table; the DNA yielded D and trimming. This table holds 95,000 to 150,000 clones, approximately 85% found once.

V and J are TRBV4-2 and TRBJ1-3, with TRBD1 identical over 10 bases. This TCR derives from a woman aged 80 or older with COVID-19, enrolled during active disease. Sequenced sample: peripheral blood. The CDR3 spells CASSPQGQGRTGNTIYF. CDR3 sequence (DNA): TGTGCCAGCAGCCCGCAGGGACAGGGGAGGACTGGAAACACCATATATTTT.